This T cell receptor beta chain was obtained from a study of T cell responses to AZD1222 COVID-19 vaccine. Study-level results: Regions 160-218 and 743-854 held dominance among vaccine-associated CD4 TCRs, which spanned spike.

The count of this clone is one. The antigen remains unidentified. TCRdb's copy holds only in-frame clones and misses some; the assay was immunoSEQ multiplex PCR. The sample has roughly 110,000 clones, about nine tenths seen once; the top ten hold 7.5% to 9.5%. The CDR3 covers 15 residues. Germline CDR1 and CDR2: SGHVS and FNYEAQ. V gave up 5 bases and J gave up 0 bases, with 11 bases separating them. The source of this sequence is an adult who received the AZD1222 COVID-19 vaccine. Sequences were derived from peripheral blood, sampled 28 days after the second AZD1222 dose. J is TRBJ1-3 and V is TRBV7-6; TRBD1 is a possible D gene (5 bases). The CDR3 DNA reads TGTGCCAGCAGCGCACAGGTCGACTCTGGAAACACCATATATTTT. Its translation: CASSAQVDSGNTIYF.